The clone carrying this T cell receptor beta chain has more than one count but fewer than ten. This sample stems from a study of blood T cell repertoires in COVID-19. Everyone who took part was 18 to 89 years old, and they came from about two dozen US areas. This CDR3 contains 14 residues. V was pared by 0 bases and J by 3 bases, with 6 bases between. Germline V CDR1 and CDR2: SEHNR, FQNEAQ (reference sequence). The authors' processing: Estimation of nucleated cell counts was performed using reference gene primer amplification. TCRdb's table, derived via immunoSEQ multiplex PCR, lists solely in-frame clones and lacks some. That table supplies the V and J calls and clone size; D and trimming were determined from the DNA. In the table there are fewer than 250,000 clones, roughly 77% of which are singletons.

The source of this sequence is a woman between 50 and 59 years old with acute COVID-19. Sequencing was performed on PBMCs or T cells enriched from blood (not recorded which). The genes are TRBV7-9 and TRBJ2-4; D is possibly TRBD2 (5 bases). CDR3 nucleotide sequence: TGTGCCAGCAGCTTAGCCCGGGACAAAAACATTCAGTACTTC. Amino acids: CASSLARDKNIQYF.